What follows describes a single TCR beta chain. The data are from a study of blood T cell repertoires in COVID-19. Overall study: Cohort 3 recovered donors had two negative PCRs, clearance, or symptom resolution. The cDNA or gDNA used as material had been derived from T cells, B-cell-depleted T cells, or PBMCs.

The table came from immunoSEQ multiplex PCR; TCRdb's copy has only in-frame clones and leaves some out. The data hold 200,000 to 250,000 clones, with around nine tenths observed a single time. Trimming took 1 base from V and 0 from J, leaving 8 bases between them. This CDR3 contains 15 residues. CDR1 and CDR2 (germline): SGHVS, FQNEAQ. Participants, roughly 18 to 89 years old, spanned under 30 US areas. Grouping used clinical history reported by participants in a survey and questionnaire. Sequencing was carried out using PBMCs or T cells enriched from blood (not recorded which). The sequence was obtained from a young man in a cohort exposed to, infected with or recovered from COVID-19 (not recorded which). This chain uses TRBV7-8 with TRBJ2-3; D gene uncertain. CDR3 bases: TGTGCCAGCAGCTTAGACGGGTCTAGCACAGATACGCAGTATTTT. This encodes CASSLDGSSTDTQYF.